A single sample is the source of the 5 T cell receptor beta chains below, sequenced in a study of response to subunit inactivated influenza vaccine. TCRdb analysed the RT-PCR reads with MiXCR anew, one entry per CDR3 protein. The table shows approximately 160,000 distinct CDR3 sequences, with about 10% occurring only once. The source material was CD8+ T cells sorted from PBMCs, sampled approximately 25 months after vaccination. All receptors derive from a man between 45 and 75 years old who received an inactivated influenza vaccine.

The chain is built from TRBV29-1 and TRBJ2-2, with 7 bases identical to TRBD1. The CDR3 runs 17 residues. After removal of 4 bases from V and 3 bases from J, the junction contained 14 bases not matched to a gene. From germline, CDR1 is SQVTM and CDR2 ANQGSEA. The CDR3 DNA is TGCAGCGTTGGAGGGGGCCATTGGGGATTTGACACCGGGGAGCTGTTTTTT. Its translation: CSVGGGHWGFDTGELFF.

This clonotype was observed many times. CDR3 DNA sequence: TGCGCCAGCAGCCAAGATGAGGCAGACTATAGCACAGATACGCAGTATTTT. It encodes CASSQDEADYSTDTQYF. The chain recombines TRBV4-3 with TRBJ2-3; a possible D gene is TRBD2 (5 bases). Trimming left V 0 bases short and J 0 bases short, with 13 bases between. This CDR3 region has 17 residues. The V gene's germline CDR1 is LGHNA and CDR2 YSLEER.

The V gene is TRBV7-8, the J gene TRBJ1-4; D is undetermined. Trimming left V 5 bases short and J 2 bases short, with 12 bases between. The CDR3 length is 15 residues. CDR1 SGHVS and CDR2 FQNEAQ come from the germline V gene. The CDR3 region has the DNA TGTGCCAGCAGCCTACTTGGGTCCACTAATGAAAAACTGTTTTTT. Translation: CASSLLGSTNEKLFF.

V and J are TRBV20-1 and TRBJ1-5; weak D call: TRBD1 (5 bases). The germline V gene has CDR1 DFQATT and CDR2 SNEGSKA (reference sequence). CDR3 length equals 14 residues. The V gene lost 0 bases and the J gene lost 6 bases, with 12 bases spanning the gap. The CDR3 DNA follows: TGCAGTGCTAGAGATAGCAGGGCAGGTCAGCCCCAGCATTTT. It is translated as CSARDSRAGQPQHF.

The V gene is TRBV6-2 or TRBV6-3, the J gene TRBJ2-5, with D unclear. The CDR3 is made up of 13 amino acids. Trimming stripped 6 bases from V and 2 bases from J, with 10 bases between. Germline CDR1 MNHEY, CDR2 SVGEGT. The CDR3 loop reads CASRYTYQETQYF. The CDR3 nucleotides read TGTGCCAGCAGATACACCTATCAAGAGACCCAGTACTTC.